The subject of this entry is one TCR beta chain. No antigen is known for it. The data derive from a study of T cells in Graves' hyperthyroidism and ophthalmopathy. Amplification of TCR beta CDR3 regions used RNA as the template. The HTBI primer set served for first-round RT-PCR of the TCR CDR3. TCRdb reprocessed the multiplex PCR reads with MiXCR, giving one entry per CDR3 protein. The data hold around 280,000 distinct CDR3 sequences, with roughly an eighth observed a single time. V lost 3 bases, J lost 7 bases, and 2 bases stayed unmatched. The CDR3 has 15 amino acids. The germline V gene has CDR1 SGHNT and CDR2 YENEEA. Study results and limitations: Expanded thyroid clonotypes (above 0.001) were mostly also found in blood.

The origin of this receptor is a woman aged 40 to 50 with Graves' hyperthyroidism. Sequencing input: blood. V usage is TRBV11-3 and J usage is TRBJ2-1; 14 bases map to TRBD2. CDR3 sequence (DNA): TGTGCCAGCAGCTTGGGGACTAGCGGGGGAAATGAGCAGTTCTTC. Encoded protein: CASSLGTSGGNEQFF.